A single sample is the source of the 26 T cell receptor beta chains below, sequenced in a study of blood T cell repertoires in COVID-19. Sequenced by immunoSEQ multiplex PCR; TCRdb stores in-frame clones only, minus some. The sample lists approximately 49,000 clones, around nine tenths occurring once. Sequencing used peripheral blood. The origin of the receptors is a man in his fifties with acute or convalescent COVID-19.

V is TRBV7-9 and J is TRBJ1-2, with TRBD1 identical over 12 bases. CDR1 and CDR2 from the germline V gene are SEHNR and FQNEAQ (reference sequence). The CDR3 is made up of 16 amino acids. V lost 4 bases, J lost 7 bases, and 10 bases stayed unmatched. CDR3 nucleotides: TGTGCCAGCAGCTCGGTTATCGGGACAGGGGGCTTTGGCTACACCTTC. As protein: CASSSVIGTGGFGYTF. The variable domain in full, with the rest retrieved from reference TRBV7-9 and TRBJ1-2, is DTGVSQNPRHKITKRGQNVTFRCDPISEHNRLYWYRQTLGQGPEFLTYFQNEAQLEKSRLLSDRFSAERPKGSFSTLEIQRTEQGDSAMYLCASSSVIGTGGFGYTFGSGTRLTVV.

The chain carries TRBV5-6 and TRBJ2-5, with 11 bases that match TRBD2. Germline-derived CDR1 and CDR2 are SGHDT and YYEEEE. The CDR3 consists of 17 residues. V lost 2 bases, J lost 5 bases, and 11 bases stayed unmatched. The CDR3 sequence: CASSLRTSGWMSETQYF. CDR3 sequence (DNA): TGTGCCAGCAGCTTACGGACTAGCGGGTGGATGTCGGAGACCCAGTACTTC.

J is TRBJ1-3 and V is TRBV9; D uncertain. The CDR3 runs 15 residues. Trimming stripped 0 bases from V and 0 bases from J, with 7 bases between. Germline V gene sequence: CDR1 SGDLS, CDR2 YYNGEE. The CDR3 coding sequence is TGTGCCAGCAGCGTAGGGCGGAGCTCTGGAAACACCATATATTTT. Protein sequence: CASSVGRSSGNTIYF. The full variable domain, in which reference TRBV9 and TRBJ1-3 provide the parts outside the CDR3, is DSGVTQTPKHLITATGQRVTLRCSPRSGDLSVYWYQQSLDQGLQFLIQYYNGEERAKGNILERFSAQQFPDLHSELNLSSLELGDSALYFCASSVGRSSGNTIYFGEGSWLTVV.

The V and J genes are TRBV6-5 and TRBJ1-5; 9 positions match TRBD1. Germline lookup yields CDR1 MNHEY and CDR2 SVGAGI. This CDR3 region has 15 residues. With 4 bases clipped from V and 6 bases from J, the junction kept 7 bases outside the gene matches. The CDR3 sequence: CASSSGTGRGQPQHF. The DNA of the CDR3 is TGTGCCAGCAGTTCCGGGACAGGGAGAGGTCAGCCCCAGCATTTT.

The chain joins TRBV11-2 to TRBJ1-3; 7 bases fit TRBD1. The length of the CDR3 is 16 residues. Per the germline V gene, CDR1 is SGHAT and CDR2 is FQNNGV. J gave up 0 bases and V 2 bases, and 4 bases lay outside the gene matches. This CDR3 is CASSLTWDSSGNTIYF. The CDR3 coding sequence is TGTGCCAGCAGCTTAACCTGGGACAGCTCTGGAAACACCATATATTTT.

This clone has a handful of counts. V is TRBV18 and J is TRBJ2-4; D might be TRBD1 (6 bases). The CDR3 has 15 amino acids. Deletions cut 3 bases from V and 1 base from J, with 10 bases between. CDR1 is KGHSH, CDR2 LQKENI, per germline. This chain's CDR3 is CASSPGQGAKNIQYF. The CDR3 DNA is TGTGCCAGCTCACCGGGCCAGGGGGCCAAAAACATTCAGTACTTC.

The gene calls are TRBV18 and TRBJ2-1; TRBD2 matches 7 bases. The germline V gene has CDR1 KGHSH and CDR2 LQKENI. The CDR3 has 16 amino acids. After removal of 6 bases from V and 0 bases from J, the junction contained 8 bases not matched to a gene. CDR3 bases: TGTGCCAGCTCTCCGAACCCTAGCGGCTCCTACAATGAGCAGTTCTTC. Protein: CASSPNPSGSYNEQFF. Supplemented by reference TRBV18 and TRBJ2-1, the full variable domain reads NAGVMQNPRHLVRRRGQEARLRCSPMKGHSHVYWYRQLPEEGLKFMVYLQKENIIDESGMPKERFSAEFPKEGPSILRIQQVVRGDSAAYFCASSPNPSGSYNEQFFGPGTRLTVL.

The J gene is TRBJ1-4, the V gene TRBV20-1; D uncertain. Germline CDR1 is DFQATT and CDR2 is SNEGSKA (reference sequence). The ends were cut back, 3 bases at V and 8 bases at J, with 16 bases in the middle. The CDR3 loop spans 14 amino acids. The DNA of the CDR3 is TGCAGTGCTAGTATTCCGGGAAGGAAAGAAAAACTGTTTTTT. Amino acids: CSASIPGRKEKLFF.

The chain has TRBV5-5 and TRBJ2-5, with 7 bases lining up with TRBD1. This CDR3 region has 15 residues. Germline V gene data show CDR1 as SGHKS and CDR2 as YYEKEE (reference sequence). Trimming took 3 bases from V and 5 from J; bases not matched to a gene: 10. The CDR3 region is CASSSIQGLRETQYF. DNA for the CDR3: TGTGCCAGCAGCTCGATACAGGGGCTGAGGGAGACCCAGTACTTC.

V is TRBV9 and J is TRBJ1-3; D ambiguous. With 3 bases removed from V and 4 bases from J, the gap between germline ends came to 5 bases. This CDR3 comprises 12 residues. Germline V gives CDR1 SGDLS, CDR2 YYNGEE. Here the CDR3 DNA reads TGTGCCAGCAGCGCACAGGGAAACACCATATATTTT. This gives the protein CASSAQGNTIYF.

The chain links TRBV5-6 to TRBJ2-2, with 14 bases identical to TRBD2. This CDR3 comprises 17 residues. Germline loops: CDR1 SGHDT, CDR2 YYEEEE. V lost 5 bases and J lost 4; bases outside the gene matches: 7. For the CDR3, the DNA is TGTGCCAGCAGATCGGGACTAGCGGGAGTGGGCACCGGGGAGCTGTTTTTT. It codes for CASRSGLAGVGTGELFF.

The chain links TRBV6-5 to TRBJ2-5; D is possibly TRBD2 (6 bases). Trimming took 7 bases from V and 4 from J, leaving 16 bases between them. This CDR3 is built from 14 residues. Germline V gene sequence: CDR1 MNHEY, CDR2 SVGAGI. As DNA, the CDR3 is TGTGCCAGCATGACGGGAGTGAGGAGAGAGACCCAGTACTTC. Translating gives CASMTGVRRETQYF.

The V and J genes are TRBV18 and TRBJ1-3; 9 bases line up with TRBD1. V shed 3 bases and J 7 bases; nucleotides not matched to a gene: 7. This CDR3 comprises 15 residues. Germline V gene sequence: CDR1 KGHSH, CDR2 LQKENI. The CDR3 region is CASSPPDRGRNTIYF. As DNA, the CDR3 is TGTGCCAGCTCACCTCCGGACAGGGGACGGAACACCATATATTTT.

The V and J genes are TRBV6-6 and TRBJ2-7; no clear D. Germline-derived CDR1 and CDR2 are MNHNY and SVGAGI (reference sequence). This CDR3 is built from 12 residues. The V end lost 4 bases, the J end lost 6 bases, and 10 bases lay between the germline ends. The CDR3 region has the DNA TGTGCCAGCAGTTCCACGGTGATCGAGCAGTACTTC. Residues: CASSSTVIEQYF.

The rearrangement joins TRBV10-2 to TRBJ1-1; D may be TRBD1 (6 bases). V gave up 8 bases and J gave up 6 bases, with 16 bases separating them. The CDR3 extends over 13 amino acids. Germline V gene data show CDR1 as WSHSY and CDR2 as SAAADI. CDR3 nucleotide sequence: TGCGCCAGCTCCGAACAGGGCCTGGCTGAAGCTTTCTTT. Translated, it gives CASSEQGLAEAFF.

The V call is TRBV7-8, the J call TRBJ2-7; maybe TRBD2 (5 bases). V lost 9 bases and J lost 3, with 21 bases in between. This CDR3 has 15 amino acids. Looked up from germline, CDR1 is SGHVS and CDR2 is FQNEAQ. CDR3 sequence reads: CASLRAAVTHYEQYF. The CDR3 DNA reads TGTGCCAGTCTAAGGGCAGCGGTAACCCACTACGAGCAGTACTTC.

The chain is built from TRBV12-3 or TRBV12-4 and TRBJ2-7; D gene ambiguous. This CDR3 spans 11 amino acids. Trimming removed 3 bases from V and 6 bases from J, with 6 bases in between. The CDR3 nucleotides read TGTGCCAGCAGTTTTGAGCGCGAGCAGTACTTC. Translated, it gives CASSFEREQYF.

CDR3 region: CASSEYGSDTQYF. The CDR3 DNA reads TGTGCCAGCAGTGAGTACGGGTCAGATACGCAGTATTTT. The J gene is TRBJ2-3, the V gene TRBV6-1; D is uncertain. The ends were cut back, 3 bases at V and 4 bases at J, with 8 bases in the middle. The CDR3 length is 13 residues. The germline V gene has CDR1 MNHNS and CDR2 SASEGT.

The chain carries TRBV28 and TRBJ1-4; possible D gene TRBD1, 5 bases. Germline CDR1 and CDR2: MDHEN and SYDVKM. The CDR3 has 17 amino acids. The V gene lost 6 bases and the J gene lost 4 bases, with 21 bases spanning the gap. Here the CDR3 DNA reads TGTGCCAGCAGGGAGTCACAGGCTAGGTGGAATAATGAAAAACTGTTTTTT. Amino acids: CASRESQARWNNEKLFF.

V usage is TRBV27 and J usage is TRBJ2-3; TRBD2 matches at 7 bases. Germline V gene data show CDR1 as MNHEY and CDR2 as SMNVEV (reference sequence). The junction had 14 bases not matched to a gene; V was cut back by 5 bases and J by 0 bases. The CDR3 loop spans 18 amino acids. In DNA, the CDR3 is TGTGCCAGCAGTATACTCACGGGGGGTTCCTCTAGCACAGATACGCAGTATTTT. This gives the protein CASSILTGGSSSTDTQYF.

This chain connects TRBV19 to TRBJ2-7; D is perhaps TRBD1 (6 bases). This CDR3 has 15 residues. Looked up from germline, CDR1 is LNHDA and CDR2 is SQIVND (reference sequence). Trimming removed 6 bases at V and 4 bases at J, with 19 bases between. CDR3 nucleotide sequence: TGTGCCAGTAGGCAGGGGCCTGAAACCCAATACGAGCAGTACTTC. Its protein is CASRQGPETQYEQYF.

The gene calls are TRBV5-6 and TRBJ1-4, with 7 bases matching TRBD1. The CDR3 has 15 amino acids. CDR1 SGHDT and CDR2 YYEEEE come from the germline V gene. Trimming took 3 bases from V and 5 from J; bases not matched to a gene: 7. CDR3 DNA: TGTGCCAGCAGCTCGAGGACAGGATTAAATGAAAAACTGTTTTTT. Residues: CASSSRTGLNEKLFF.

The chain carries TRBV9 and TRBJ2-1; the D gene is possibly TRBD2 (6 bases). The CDR3 consists of 15 residues. Between the trimmed V and J ends, which lost 4 bases and 7 bases, there was a span of 18 bases. Germline-derived CDR1 and CDR2 are SGDLS and YYNGEE. This CDR3 reads CASSRMGGTFNEQFF. The CDR3, as DNA: TGTGCCAGCAGCCGAATGGGGGGAACCTTTAATGAGCAGTTCTTC. The whole variable domain, remainder taken from reference TRBV9 and TRBJ2-1, is DSGVTQTPKHLITATGQRVTLRCSPRSGDLSVYWYQQSLDQGLQFLIQYYNGEERAKGNILERFSAQQFPDLHSELNLSSLELGDSALYFCASSRMGGTFNEQFFGPGTRLTVL.

This sequence joins TRBV19 and TRBJ2-3; TRBD1 aligns across 7 bases. With 4 bases clipped from V and 0 bases from J, the junction kept 4 bases outside the gene matches. The CDR3 spans 15 residues. In germline, CDR1 is LNHDA, CDR2 SQIVND (reference sequence). CDR3 nucleotide sequence: TGTGCCAGTAGTACCAGACAGGGCAGCACAGATACGCAGTATTTT. Amino acid sequence: CASSTRQGSTDTQYF.

The V and J genes are TRBV5-1 and TRBJ2-3, with D possibly being TRBD1 (5 bases). The length of the CDR3 is 15 residues. CDR1 and CDR2 (germline): SGHRS, YFSETQ. Trimming stripped 2 bases from V and 2 bases from J, with 12 bases between. In DNA form, the CDR3 reads TGCGCCAGCAGCTTCAAGGGGTCACCCACAGATACGCAGTATTTT. It codes for CASSFKGSPTDTQYF.

The chain combines TRBV2 with TRBJ1-1; 8 bases are shared with TRBD1. The CDR3 covers 15 residues. Trimming at V came to 5 bases and at J to 1 base, leaving 6 bases not matched to a gene. CDR1 is SNHLY, CDR2 FYNNEI, per germline. The DNA for the CDR3 is TGTGCCAGCAGTCCCCGGACAGGGCGGAACACTGAAGCTTTCTTT. The encoded protein is CASSPRTGRNTEAFF.